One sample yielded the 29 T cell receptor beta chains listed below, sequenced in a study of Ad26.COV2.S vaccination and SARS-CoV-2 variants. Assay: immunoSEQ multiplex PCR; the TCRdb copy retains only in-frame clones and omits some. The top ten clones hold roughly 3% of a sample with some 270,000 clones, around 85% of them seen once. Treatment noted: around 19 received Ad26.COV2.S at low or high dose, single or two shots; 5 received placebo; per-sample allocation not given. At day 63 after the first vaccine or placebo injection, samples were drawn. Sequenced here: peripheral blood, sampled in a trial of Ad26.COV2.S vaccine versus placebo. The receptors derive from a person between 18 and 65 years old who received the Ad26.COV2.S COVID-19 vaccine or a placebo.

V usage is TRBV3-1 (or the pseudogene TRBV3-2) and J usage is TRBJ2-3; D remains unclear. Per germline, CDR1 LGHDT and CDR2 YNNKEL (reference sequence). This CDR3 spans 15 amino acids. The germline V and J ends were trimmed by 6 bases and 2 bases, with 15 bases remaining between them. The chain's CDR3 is CASSSNNPHTDTQYF. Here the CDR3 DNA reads TGTGCCAGCAGTAGTAACAATCCACACACAGATACGCAGTATTTT.

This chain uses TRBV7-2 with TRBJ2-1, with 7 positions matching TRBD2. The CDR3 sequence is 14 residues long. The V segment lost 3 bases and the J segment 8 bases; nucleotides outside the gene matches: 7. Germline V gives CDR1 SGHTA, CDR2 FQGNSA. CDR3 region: CASSLGLRGDEQFF. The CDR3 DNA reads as TGTGCCAGCAGCTTGGGCCTACGGGGGGATGAGCAGTTCTTC.

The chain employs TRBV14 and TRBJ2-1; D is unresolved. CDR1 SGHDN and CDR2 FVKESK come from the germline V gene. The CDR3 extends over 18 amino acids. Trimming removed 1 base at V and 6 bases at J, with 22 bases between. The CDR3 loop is CASSQVGKGLLRINEQFF. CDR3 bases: TGTGCCAGCAGCCAAGTGGGAAAAGGGCTACTCAGGATCAATGAGCAGTTCTTC.

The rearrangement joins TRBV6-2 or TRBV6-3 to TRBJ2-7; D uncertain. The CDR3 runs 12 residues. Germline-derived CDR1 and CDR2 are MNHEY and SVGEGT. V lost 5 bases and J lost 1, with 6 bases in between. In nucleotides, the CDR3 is TGTGCCAGCAGTCCATTATCCTACGAGCAGTACTTC. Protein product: CASSPLSYEQYF.

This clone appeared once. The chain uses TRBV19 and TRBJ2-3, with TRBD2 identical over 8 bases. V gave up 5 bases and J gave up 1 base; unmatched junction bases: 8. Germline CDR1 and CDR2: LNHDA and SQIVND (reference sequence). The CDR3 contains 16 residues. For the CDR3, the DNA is TGTGCCAGTAGTTCTCTCACTAGCGGAGGCACAGATACGCAGTATTTT. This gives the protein CASSSLTSGGTDTQYF.

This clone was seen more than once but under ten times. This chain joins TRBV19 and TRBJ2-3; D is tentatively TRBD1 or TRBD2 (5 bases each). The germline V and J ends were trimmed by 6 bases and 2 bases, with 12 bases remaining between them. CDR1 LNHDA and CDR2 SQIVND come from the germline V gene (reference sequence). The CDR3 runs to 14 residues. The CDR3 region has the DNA TGTGCCAGTAGCGGGACGCTTGCCACAGATACGCAGTATTTT. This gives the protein CASSGTLATDTQYF.

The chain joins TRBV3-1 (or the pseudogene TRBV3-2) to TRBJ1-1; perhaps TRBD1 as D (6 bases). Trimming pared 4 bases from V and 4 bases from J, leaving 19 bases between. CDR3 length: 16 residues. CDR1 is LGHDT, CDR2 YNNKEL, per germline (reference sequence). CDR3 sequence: CASSRMYRVSTTEAFF. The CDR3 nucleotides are TGTGCCAGCAGCCGTATGTACAGGGTTTCGACCACTGAAGCTTTCTTT.

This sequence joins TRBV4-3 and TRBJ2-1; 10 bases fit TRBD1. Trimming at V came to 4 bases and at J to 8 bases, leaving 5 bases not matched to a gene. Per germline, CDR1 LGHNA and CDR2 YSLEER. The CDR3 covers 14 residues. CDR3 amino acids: CASSPGTGDHEQFF. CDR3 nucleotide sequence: TGCGCCAGCAGCCCCGGGACAGGGGACCATGAGCAGTTCTTC.

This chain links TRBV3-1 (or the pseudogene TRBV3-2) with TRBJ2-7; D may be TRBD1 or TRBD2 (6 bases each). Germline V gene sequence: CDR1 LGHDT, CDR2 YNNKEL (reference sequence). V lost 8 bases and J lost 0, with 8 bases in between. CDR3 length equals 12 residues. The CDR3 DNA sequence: TGTGCCAGCGAGGGGGGCTCCTACGAGCAGTACTTC. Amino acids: CASEGGSYEQYF.

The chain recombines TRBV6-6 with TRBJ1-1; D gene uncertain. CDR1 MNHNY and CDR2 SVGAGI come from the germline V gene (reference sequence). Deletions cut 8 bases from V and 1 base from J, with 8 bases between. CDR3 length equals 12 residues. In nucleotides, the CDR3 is TGTGCCAGCGGACGGAAGAACACTGAAGCTTTCTTT. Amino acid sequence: CASGRKNTEAFF.

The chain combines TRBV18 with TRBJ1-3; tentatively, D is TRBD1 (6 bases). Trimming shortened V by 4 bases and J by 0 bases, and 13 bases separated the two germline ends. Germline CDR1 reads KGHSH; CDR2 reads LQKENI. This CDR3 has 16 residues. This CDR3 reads CASSLMDSSSGNTIYF. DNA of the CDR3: TGTGCCAGCTCACTCATGGACAGCAGCTCTGGAAACACCATATATTTT.

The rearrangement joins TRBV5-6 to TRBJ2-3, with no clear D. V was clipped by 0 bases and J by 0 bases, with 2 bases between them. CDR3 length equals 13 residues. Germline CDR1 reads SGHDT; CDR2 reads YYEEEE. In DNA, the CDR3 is TGTGCCAGCAGCTTGGGCAGCACAGATACGCAGTATTTT. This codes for CASSLGSTDTQYF.

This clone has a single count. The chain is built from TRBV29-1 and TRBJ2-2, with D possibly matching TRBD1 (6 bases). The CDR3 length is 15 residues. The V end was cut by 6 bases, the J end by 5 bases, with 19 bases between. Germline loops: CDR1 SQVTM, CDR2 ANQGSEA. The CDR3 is CSVKGLGQRTGELFF. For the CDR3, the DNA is TGCAGCGTAAAGGGGTTGGGACAACGAACCGGGGAGCTGTTTTTT.

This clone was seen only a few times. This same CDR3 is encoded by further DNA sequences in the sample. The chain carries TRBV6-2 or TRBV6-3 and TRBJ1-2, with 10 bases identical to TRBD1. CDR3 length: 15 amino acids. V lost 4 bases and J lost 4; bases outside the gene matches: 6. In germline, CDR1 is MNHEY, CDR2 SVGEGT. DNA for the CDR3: TGTGCCAGCAGTTCCGACAGGGGGCGCGTCTATGGCTACACCTTC. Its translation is CASSSDRGRVYGYTF.

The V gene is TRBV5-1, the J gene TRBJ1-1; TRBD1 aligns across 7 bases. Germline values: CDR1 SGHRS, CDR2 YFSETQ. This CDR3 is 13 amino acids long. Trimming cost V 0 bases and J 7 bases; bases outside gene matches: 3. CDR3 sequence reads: CASSLGTGDEAFF. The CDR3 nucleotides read TGCGCCAGCAGCTTGGGGACAGGCGATGAAGCTTTCTTT.

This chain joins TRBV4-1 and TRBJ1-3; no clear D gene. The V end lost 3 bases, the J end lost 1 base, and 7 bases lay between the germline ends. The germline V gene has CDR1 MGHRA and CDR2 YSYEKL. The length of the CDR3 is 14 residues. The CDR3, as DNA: TGCGCCAGCAGCCAGGCCGGGTCTGGAAACACCATATATTTT. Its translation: CASSQAGSGNTIYF.

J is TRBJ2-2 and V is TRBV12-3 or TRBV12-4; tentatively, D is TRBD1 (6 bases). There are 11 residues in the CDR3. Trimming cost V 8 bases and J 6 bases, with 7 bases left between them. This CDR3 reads CASGGPGELFF. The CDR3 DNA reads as TGTGCCAGCGGGGGCCCCGGGGAGCTGTTTTTT.

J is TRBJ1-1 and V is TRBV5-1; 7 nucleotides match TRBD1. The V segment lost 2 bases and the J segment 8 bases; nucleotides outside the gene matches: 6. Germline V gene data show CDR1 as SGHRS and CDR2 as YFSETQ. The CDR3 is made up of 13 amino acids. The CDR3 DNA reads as TGCGCCAGCAGCTTCCGGGACAGCACCGAAGCTTTCTTT. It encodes CASSFRDSTEAFF.

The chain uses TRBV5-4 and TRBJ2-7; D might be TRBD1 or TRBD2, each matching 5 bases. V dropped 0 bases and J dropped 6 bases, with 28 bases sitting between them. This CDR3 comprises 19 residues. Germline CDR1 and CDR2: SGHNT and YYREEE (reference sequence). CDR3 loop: CASSLVTTQTGARAFEQYV. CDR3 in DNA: TGTGCCAGCAGCTTGGTCACCACTCAAACTGGGGCGCGGGCTTTCGAGCAGTACGTC.

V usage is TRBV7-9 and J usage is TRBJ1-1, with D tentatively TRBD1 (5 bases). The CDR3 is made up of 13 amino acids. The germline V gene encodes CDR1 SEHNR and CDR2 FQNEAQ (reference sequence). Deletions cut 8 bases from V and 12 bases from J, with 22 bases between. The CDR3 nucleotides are TGTGCCAGCTCCACTCAGGGTGTTGCAAGTCCTTTCTTT. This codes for CASSTQGVASPFF.

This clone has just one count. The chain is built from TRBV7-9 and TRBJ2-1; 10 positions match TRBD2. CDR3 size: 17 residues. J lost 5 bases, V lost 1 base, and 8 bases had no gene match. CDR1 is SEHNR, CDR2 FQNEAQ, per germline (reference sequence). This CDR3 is CASSLVRGGLADNEQFF. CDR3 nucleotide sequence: TGTGCCAGCAGCTTAGTGCGGGGAGGACTAGCGGACAATGAGCAGTTCTTC.

The CDR3 reads CATLQSHSGNTIYF. The CDR3, as DNA: TGTGCCACCCTACAGAGCCACTCTGGAAACACCATATATTTT. V and J are TRBV19 and TRBJ1-3; D is uncertain. There are 14 residues in the CDR3. Trimming pared 10 bases from V and 0 bases from J, leaving 13 bases between. CDR1 is LNHDA, CDR2 SQIVND, per germline (reference sequence).

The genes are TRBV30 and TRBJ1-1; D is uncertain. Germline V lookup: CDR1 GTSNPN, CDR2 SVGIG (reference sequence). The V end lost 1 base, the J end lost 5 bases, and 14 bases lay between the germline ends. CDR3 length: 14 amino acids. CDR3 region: CAWSAGNHKTEAFF. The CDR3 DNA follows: TGTGCCTGGAGTGCGGGCAACCATAAAACTGAAGCTTTCTTT.

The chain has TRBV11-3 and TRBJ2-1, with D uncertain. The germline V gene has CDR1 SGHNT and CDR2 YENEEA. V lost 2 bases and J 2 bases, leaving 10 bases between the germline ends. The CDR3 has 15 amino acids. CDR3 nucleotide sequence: TGTGCCAGCAGCTTACCGGGTTCAGCCTACAATGAGCAGTTCTTC. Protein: CASSLPGSAYNEQFF.

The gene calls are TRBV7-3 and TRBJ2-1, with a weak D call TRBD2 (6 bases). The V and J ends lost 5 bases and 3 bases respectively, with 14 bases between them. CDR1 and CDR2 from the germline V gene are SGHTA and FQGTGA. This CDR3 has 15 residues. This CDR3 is CASSRGLTDYNEQFF. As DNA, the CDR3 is TGTGCCAGCAGCCGAGGACTAACGGACTACAATGAGCAGTTCTTC.

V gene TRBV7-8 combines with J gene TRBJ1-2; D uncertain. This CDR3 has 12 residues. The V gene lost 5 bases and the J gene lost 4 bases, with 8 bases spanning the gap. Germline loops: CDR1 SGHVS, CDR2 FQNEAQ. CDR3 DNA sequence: TGTGCCAGCAGCCCCCGAGGCTATGGCTACACCTTC. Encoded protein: CASSPRGYGYTF.

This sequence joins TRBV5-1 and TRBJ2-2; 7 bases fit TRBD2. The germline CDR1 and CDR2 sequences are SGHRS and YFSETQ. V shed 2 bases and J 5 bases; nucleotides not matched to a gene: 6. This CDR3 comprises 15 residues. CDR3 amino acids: CASSFSQGGTGELFF. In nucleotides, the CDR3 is TGCGCCAGCAGCTTTAGCCAGGGAGGGACCGGGGAGCTGTTTTTT.

The CDR3 reads CASSQDGGELFF. The CDR3 DNA sequence: TGCGCCAGCAGCCAAGATGGGGGGGAGCTGTTTTTT. The rearrangement links TRBV4-1 to TRBJ2-2; no definite D call. Looked up from germline, CDR1 is MGHRA and CDR2 is YSYEKL. Trimming cost V 0 bases and J 8 bases, with 4 bases left between them. The CDR3 covers 12 residues.

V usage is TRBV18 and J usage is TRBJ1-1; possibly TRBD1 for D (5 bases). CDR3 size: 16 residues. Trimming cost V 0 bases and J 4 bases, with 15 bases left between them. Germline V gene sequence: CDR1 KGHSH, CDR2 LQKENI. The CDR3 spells CASSPPQGGLSTEAFF. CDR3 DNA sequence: TGTGCCAGCTCACCACCCCAGGGCGGATTGAGCACTGAAGCTTTCTTT.